This TCR beta chain stems from a study of regulatory T cells in long-lasting Graves disease (dated by TCRdb to about 2021). Context from the whole study: Persistent Graves' disease meant more than 5 years of antithyroid drug treatment with TSH receptor autoantibodies that stayed positive. Persistent Graves' disease patients were compared with newly diagnosed Graves' disease patients by peripheral blood TCR sequencing and RNA sequencing. The study was conducted in China and was registered as a clinical trial. A total of roughly 35 samples were covered by TCR sequencing, comprising 13 persistent and around 20 newly diagnosed Graves' disease patients. Persistent Graves' disease patients in the clinical cohort had taken antithyroid drugs for 8 to 12 years on average. Beyond this particular receptor, the publication reports: As a limitation, the authors acknowledged that the small sample size may reduce accuracy. Preferential use of TRBV28, TRBJ1-2 and TRBJ2-5 was observed in persistent disease, whereas TRBV20-1 and TRBJ2-1 were favored in newly diagnosed disease. Patients with persistent disease shared more public clonotypes (roughly 2,900) than newly diagnosed patients did (about 970). Sequencing and analysis were restricted to the TCR beta chain. Peripheral blood alone was examined, since thyroid tissue, which constituted the primary lesion, could not be accessed. Lower TCR Shannon entropy and fewer highly expanded clones were observed in persistent Graves' disease patients than in newly diagnosed patients, which suggested clonal expansion.

Library preparation was by multiplex PCR. TCRdb names Illumina HiSeq 4000 as the instrument used. iRepertoire HTBI primers and Arm-PCR amplification of CDR3 regions were used to construct TCR beta libraries. Before sequencing, the PCR products went through gel purification. As for how the authors treated the data: Gene usage analysis of CDR3 amino acid clonotypes used the roughly 60 TRBV and about 15 TRBJ segments found across samples. COPE and FqMerger were used to merge filtered high-quality paired reads into contigs. BLAST was used to align contigs to the IMGT TRBV, TRBD and TRBJ reference genes, and CDR3 was defined following IMGT. Any clonotype with a frequency above 0.1% was classified as a highly expanded clone. Shannon entropy was used to measure repertoire diversity, and the Gini coefficient was used to measure V-J evenness. A clonotype was considered public if more than one individual shared it. The public sequencing data were trimmed at Q25 with fastp and processed into clonotypes with MiXCR by TCRdb, which kept only in-frame beta chains. Every distinct CDR3 protein forms one entry, paired with its most common genes and DNA. It is TCRdb's table, rather than the study itself, that gives the V and J calls and clone size. The sample yields 600,000 to 850,000 distinct CDR3 sequences; about 30% were counted once. About 42% of the sample is held by the ten biggest clonotypes.

This clonotype was seen repeatedly, ten times or more. The antigen this receptor binds is unknown. Per-base quality was not reported, and no clone a single base away is much larger than it. V has 5 bases trimmed and J has 6 bases trimmed; junction bases matching no gene number 8. Sequences DFQATT (CDR1) and SNEGSKA (CDR2) are obtained from the germline V gene (reference sequence). The CDR3 measures 13 amino acids from cysteine to phenylalanine. Only CDR3 DNA is held: 39 bases, read in frame from base 1. The time point label here, explained by the study, means: persistent/refractory GD, antithyroid drugs over 5 years with positive TRAb. RNA was extracted from PBMCs in TRIzol for both TCR sequencing and RNA sequencing. The diagnosis of Graves' disease followed American Thyroid Association guidelines. Patients were recruited from an endocrinology department in Xi'an, China. Each patient gave 9 to 10 milliliters of peripheral blood, collected in an EDTA anticoagulant tube. PBMCs were isolated by Ficoll Paque Plus density gradient separation without further T cell sorting. An Agilent 2100 Bioanalyzer and agarose gel were used to check RNA quality, while a NanoDrop 2000 measured RNA concentration.

Recombination linked TRBV20-1 to TRBJ2-7; a stretch of 9 junction bases matches TRBD2. The receptor was isolated from a female donor with Graves disease. The sample here was peripheral blood mononuclear cells (PBMCs), taken when the disease was refractory, from a patient treated with antithyroid drugs. CDR3 region: CSAHSGSVGEQYF. The nucleotide sequence reads as follows: TGCAGTGCTCATAGCGGGAGTGTCGGCGAGCAGTACTTC.